Following are 7 T cell receptor beta chains from one sample sequenced in a study of glioma-infiltrating T cells. TCR alpha and beta CDR3 regions were amplified from RNA using iRepertoire nested multiplex PCR. TCRdb recomputed calls from the multiplex PCR reads with MiXCR, one row per CDR3 protein. The sample holds approximately 400,000 distinct CDR3 sequences, roughly two fifths seen once. The specimen sequenced was glioma tissue, nonneoplastic brain tissue, or PBMCs (not recorded which). The receptors shown here come from a human donor with low-grade glioma or glioblastoma, undergoing nonglioma brain surgery, or in good health (not recorded which).

This clonotype was counted a few times. This chain uses TRBV2 with TRBJ2-2; D gene unclear. There are 12 residues in the CDR3. V was shortened by 7 bases and J by 6 bases, with 9 bases between the two germline ends. From germline, CDR1 is SNHLY and CDR2 FYNNEI. The CDR3 is CASNVGPGELFF. The CDR3 DNA sequence: TGTGCCAGCAATGTGGGTCCCGGGGAGCTGTTTTTT.

Concerning this clonotype itself: A much larger clone differs by one base, so this may be a read error. This chain uses TRBV7-2 with TRBJ1-1, with D possibly matching TRBD1 (6 bases). The V end lost 2 bases, the J end lost 2 bases, and 9 bases lay between the germline ends. CDR3 size: 14 residues. CDR1 and CDR2 from the germline V gene are SGHTA and FQGNSA. The CDR3: CTSSLSGTNTEAFF. DNA of the CDR3: TGTACCAGCAGCTTATCGGGGACAAACACTGAAGCTTTCTTT.

The V and J genes are TRBV3-1 and TRBJ2-1; D remains unclear. Trimming cost V 1 base and J 8 bases, with 3 bases left between them. From germline, CDR1 is LGHDT and CDR2 YNNKEL (reference sequence). The CDR3 has 11 residues. Here the CDR3 reads CASSQVYEQFF. CDR3 nucleotide sequence: TGTGCCAGCAGCCAAGTTTATGAGCAGTTCTTC.

This clonotype came up many times. V is TRBV27 and J is TRBJ2-7, with 10 bases identical to TRBD1. This CDR3 is 14 amino acids long. V dropped 7 bases and J dropped 1; count of bases not matched to a gene: 4. Germline assignment: CDR1 MNHEY and CDR2 SMNVEV (reference sequence). The chain's CDR3 is CASKGTGASYEQYF. The CDR3 DNA follows: TGTGCCAGCAAAGGGACAGGGGCTTCCTACGAGCAGTACTTC.

Ten or more counts support this clonotype. The V and J genes are TRBV6-1 and TRBJ2-1; D is possibly TRBD1 (6 bases). The CDR3 is 13 amino acids. The V end was cut by 1 base, the J end by 15 bases, with 16 bases between. CDR1 MNHNS and CDR2 SASEGT come from the germline V gene. The DNA for the CDR3 is TGTGCCAGCAGTGAAGATCAGGGGTTAAAGGGGTTCTTC. Protein: CASSEDQGLKGFF.

As regards this clonotype: No conserved phenylalanine or tryptophan is present at the end of the CDR3, so a read error is the likely explanation. V gene TRBV20-1 combines with J gene TRBJ2-7, with 9 bases identical to TRBD2. Germline V gene sequence: CDR1 DFQATT, CDR2 SNEGSKA (reference sequence). The CDR3 is made up of 16 amino acids. Trimming cost V 4 bases and J 2 bases; bases outside gene matches: 12. The chain's CDR3 is CSAKGGRVGSPYEQYL. The DNA for the CDR3 is TGCAGTGCTAAAGGCGGGAGGGTCGGGAGCCCCTACGAGCAGTACCTC.

The sample holds many counts of this clonotype. The chain uses TRBV27 and TRBJ2-7; a possible D gene is TRBD2 (5 bases). Trimming left V 4 bases short and J 9 bases short, with 22 bases between. The CDR3 is made up of 15 amino acids. The germline CDR1 and CDR2 sequences are MNHEY and SMNVEV (reference sequence). CDR3 amino acids: CASSSSWGAGTSQYF. The CDR3 DNA reads TGTGCCAGCAGTTCCTCTTGGGGAGCAGGAACATCGCAGTACTTC.